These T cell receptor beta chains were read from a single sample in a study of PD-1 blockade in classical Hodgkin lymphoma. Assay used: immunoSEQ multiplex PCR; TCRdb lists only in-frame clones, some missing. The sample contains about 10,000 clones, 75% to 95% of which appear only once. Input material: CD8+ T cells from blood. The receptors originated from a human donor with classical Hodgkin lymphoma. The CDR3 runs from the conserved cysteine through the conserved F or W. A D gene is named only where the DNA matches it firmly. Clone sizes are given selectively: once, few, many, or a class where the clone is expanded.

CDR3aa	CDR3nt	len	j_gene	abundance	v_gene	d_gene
CASSGRPGSGYEQYF	TGTGCCAGCAGTGGAAGACCGGGATCGGGCTACGAGCAGTACTTC	15	TRBJ2-7	-	TRBV6-4	-
CASSGRPGSGYEQYF	TGTGCCAGCAGTGGAAGACCGGGATCGGGCTACGAGCAGTACTTC	15	TRBJ2-7	once	TRBV6-4	-
CASSQVTYEQYF	TGTGCCAGCAGCCAAGTGACCTACGAGCAGTACTTC	12	TRBJ2-7	-	TRBV14	-
CASSPSQGVYEQYF	TGTGCCAGCAGCCCCAGCCAGGGGGTCTACGAGCAGTACTTC	14	TRBJ2-7	-	TRBV7-9	TRBD1
CASSLLSEGTKTQYF	TGTGCCAGCAGCTTACTGAGTGAGGGAACGAAGACCCAGTACTTC	15	TRBJ2-5	-	TRBV7-9	-
CASSLVGSGTQYF	TGTGCCAGCAGCTTAGTAGGGTCTGGTACGCAGTATTTT	13	TRBJ2-3	once	TRBV7-9	-
CASSLGTTYTGELFF	TGTGCCAGCAGCCTCGGGACTACCTACACCGGGGAGCTGTTTTTT	15	TRBJ2-2	-	TRBV7-9	TRBD2
CASSSRGQGSPEAFF	TGTGCCAGCAGCTCCCGGGGACAGGGATCCCCTGAAGCTTTCTTT	15	TRBJ1-1	-	TRBV13	TRBD1
CASSANGGGTGTYEQYF	TGTGCCAGCAGCGCAAACGGGGGTGGGACAGGGACCTACGAGCAGTACTTC	17	TRBJ2-7	-	TRBV7-9	TRBD1
CASSLQSSTDTQYF	TGTGCCAGCAGTCTGCAGTCTAGCACAGATACGCAGTATTTT	14	TRBJ2-3	-	TRBV27	-
CASSESKGGTEAFF	TGCGCCAGCAGTGAGTCAAAGGGAGGCACTGAAGCTTTCTTT	14	TRBJ1-1	-	TRBV10-1	-
CASSFEAEYSNQPQHF	TGTGCCAGCAGTTTTGAAGCGGAATATAGCAATCAGCCCCAGCATTTT	16	TRBJ1-5	few	TRBV28	-
CASTETSWPYEQYF	TGTGCCAGCACCGAGACTAGTTGGCCCTACGAGCAGTACTTC	14	TRBJ2-7	-	TRBV6-5	-
CASSFSMNTEAFF	TGTGCCAGCAGTTTTTCGATGAACACTGAAGCTTTCTTT	13	TRBJ1-1	-	TRBV28	-
CASSLRAEAFF	TGTGCCAGCAGTTTAAGGGCTGAAGCTTTCTTT	11	TRBJ1-1	once	TRBV28	-